This T cell receptor (beta chain) was captured in a study of blood T cell repertoires in COVID-19. Enrolled through a virtual design, the participants were between about 18 and 100 years of age and came from about two dozen US areas. The repertoire was sequenced with immunoSEQ multiplex PCR; TCRdb's copy has only in-frame clones and lacks some. The sample contains about 220,000 clones, around 90% of which appear only once. Germline CDR1 is LGHNT and CDR2 is FRNRAP. The CDR3 has 13 amino acids. Trimming shortened V by 6 bases and J by 8 bases, and 14 bases separated the two germline ends. Material: PBMCs or T cells enriched from blood (not recorded which). The sequence derives from a woman aged 30 to 39 with acute COVID-19. The chain joins TRBV12-5 to TRBJ1-5, with D perhaps TRBD1 (6 bases). DNA for the CDR3: TGTGCTAGTGGACGAGGGGGTAGGGAGCCCCAGCATTTT. Protein sequence: CASGRGGREPQHF.